This T cell receptor (beta chain) was identified in a study of identical twins. Study observations and caveats: The study reached conclusions through statistical analysis that was cross-sectional, not following the same donors. Twin-shared out-of-frame alpha sequences showed excess low generation probability.

The authors used template switching to add a universal primer site and gave cDNA unique molecular identifiers. TCRdb ran MiXCR on the 5' RACE reads and lists one entry per CDR3 protein. The table shows about 460,000 distinct CDR3 sequences, with 11% to 15% occurring only once. The CDR3 spans 14 residues. V was shortened by 5 bases and J by 0 bases, with 8 bases between the two germline ends. Germline CDR1 is SEHNR and CDR2 is FQNEAQ (reference sequence). This clonotype occurred a few times. The target antigen is unknown. These data were also filed under a second study, of yellow fever vaccine responses in identical twins.

The receptor was derived from a woman aged 18 to 35 in good health. This rearrangement joins TRBV7-9 to TRBJ1-3; D is ambiguous. Sequenced: CD4+ T cells sorted from blood. CDR3 region: CASSPPASGNTIYF. CDR3 nucleotides: TGTGCCAGCAGCCCGCCGGCCTCTGGAAACACCATATATTTT.